This TCR beta chain was obtained from a study of CD8 T cells in Susac syndrome. Study-wide findings and caveats: An acknowledgment was made by the study that its TCR sequencing and HLA analysis involved relatively few individuals.

Germline CDR1 DFQATT, CDR2 SNEGSKA (reference sequence). Trimming cost V 0 bases and J 3 bases; bases outside gene matches: 7. The CDR3 is 16 residues long. Reverse transcription of about 0.45 to 1 ug RNA was performed with random hexamers. MiXCR, run by TCRdb on the immunoSEQ multiplex PCR reads, gives a single entry per CDR3 protein. The sample yields 150,000 to 200,000 distinct CDR3 sequences, approximately 95% seen once. A word on this clonotype: Antigen unknown.

This receptor was obtained from a human donor with Susac syndrome. The rearrangement links TRBV20-1 to TRBJ1-5; 8 bases agree with TRBD1. Sample: CD8+ T cells from PBMCs. CDR3 sequence: CSARDTRTGINQPQHF. For the CDR3, the DNA is TGCAGTGCTAGAGACACACGGACAGGGATCAATCAGCCCCAGCATTTT.